The sequence of this T cell receptor (beta chain) was determined in a study of cytomegalovirus exposure and HLA in healthy donors. Turning to the study itself: Around 200 million T cells yielded more than 90 million unique TCR beta sequences, as an earlier analysis found. Study results and limitations: The productive fraction for most TCR beta V segments was about 87% or about 30% in an earlier analysis.

Both 60 Vbeta primers and 13 Jbeta primers went into the PCR. Libraries were prepared by immunoSEQ multiplex PCR; TCRdb keeps only in-frame clonotypes and omits some of them. Of about 130,000 clones listed, around two thirds were seen once; the top ten hold 2.1%. Concerning this clone itself: The antigen is undetermined.

The CDR3 consists of 13 residues. V was cut by 2 bases and J by 5 bases, with 10 bases left in between. CDR1 and CDR2 from the germline V gene are KGHSH and LQKENI. V gene TRBV18 combines with J gene TRBJ2-7; D is possibly TRBD1 (6 bases). The sequence was obtained from a woman in her sixties or seventies in good health and CMV-seropositive. Material: PBMCs. CDR3 sequence: CASSPSRDNEQYF. The CDR3 nucleotides read TGTGCCAGCTCACCATCCCGGGACAACGAGCAGTACTTC.